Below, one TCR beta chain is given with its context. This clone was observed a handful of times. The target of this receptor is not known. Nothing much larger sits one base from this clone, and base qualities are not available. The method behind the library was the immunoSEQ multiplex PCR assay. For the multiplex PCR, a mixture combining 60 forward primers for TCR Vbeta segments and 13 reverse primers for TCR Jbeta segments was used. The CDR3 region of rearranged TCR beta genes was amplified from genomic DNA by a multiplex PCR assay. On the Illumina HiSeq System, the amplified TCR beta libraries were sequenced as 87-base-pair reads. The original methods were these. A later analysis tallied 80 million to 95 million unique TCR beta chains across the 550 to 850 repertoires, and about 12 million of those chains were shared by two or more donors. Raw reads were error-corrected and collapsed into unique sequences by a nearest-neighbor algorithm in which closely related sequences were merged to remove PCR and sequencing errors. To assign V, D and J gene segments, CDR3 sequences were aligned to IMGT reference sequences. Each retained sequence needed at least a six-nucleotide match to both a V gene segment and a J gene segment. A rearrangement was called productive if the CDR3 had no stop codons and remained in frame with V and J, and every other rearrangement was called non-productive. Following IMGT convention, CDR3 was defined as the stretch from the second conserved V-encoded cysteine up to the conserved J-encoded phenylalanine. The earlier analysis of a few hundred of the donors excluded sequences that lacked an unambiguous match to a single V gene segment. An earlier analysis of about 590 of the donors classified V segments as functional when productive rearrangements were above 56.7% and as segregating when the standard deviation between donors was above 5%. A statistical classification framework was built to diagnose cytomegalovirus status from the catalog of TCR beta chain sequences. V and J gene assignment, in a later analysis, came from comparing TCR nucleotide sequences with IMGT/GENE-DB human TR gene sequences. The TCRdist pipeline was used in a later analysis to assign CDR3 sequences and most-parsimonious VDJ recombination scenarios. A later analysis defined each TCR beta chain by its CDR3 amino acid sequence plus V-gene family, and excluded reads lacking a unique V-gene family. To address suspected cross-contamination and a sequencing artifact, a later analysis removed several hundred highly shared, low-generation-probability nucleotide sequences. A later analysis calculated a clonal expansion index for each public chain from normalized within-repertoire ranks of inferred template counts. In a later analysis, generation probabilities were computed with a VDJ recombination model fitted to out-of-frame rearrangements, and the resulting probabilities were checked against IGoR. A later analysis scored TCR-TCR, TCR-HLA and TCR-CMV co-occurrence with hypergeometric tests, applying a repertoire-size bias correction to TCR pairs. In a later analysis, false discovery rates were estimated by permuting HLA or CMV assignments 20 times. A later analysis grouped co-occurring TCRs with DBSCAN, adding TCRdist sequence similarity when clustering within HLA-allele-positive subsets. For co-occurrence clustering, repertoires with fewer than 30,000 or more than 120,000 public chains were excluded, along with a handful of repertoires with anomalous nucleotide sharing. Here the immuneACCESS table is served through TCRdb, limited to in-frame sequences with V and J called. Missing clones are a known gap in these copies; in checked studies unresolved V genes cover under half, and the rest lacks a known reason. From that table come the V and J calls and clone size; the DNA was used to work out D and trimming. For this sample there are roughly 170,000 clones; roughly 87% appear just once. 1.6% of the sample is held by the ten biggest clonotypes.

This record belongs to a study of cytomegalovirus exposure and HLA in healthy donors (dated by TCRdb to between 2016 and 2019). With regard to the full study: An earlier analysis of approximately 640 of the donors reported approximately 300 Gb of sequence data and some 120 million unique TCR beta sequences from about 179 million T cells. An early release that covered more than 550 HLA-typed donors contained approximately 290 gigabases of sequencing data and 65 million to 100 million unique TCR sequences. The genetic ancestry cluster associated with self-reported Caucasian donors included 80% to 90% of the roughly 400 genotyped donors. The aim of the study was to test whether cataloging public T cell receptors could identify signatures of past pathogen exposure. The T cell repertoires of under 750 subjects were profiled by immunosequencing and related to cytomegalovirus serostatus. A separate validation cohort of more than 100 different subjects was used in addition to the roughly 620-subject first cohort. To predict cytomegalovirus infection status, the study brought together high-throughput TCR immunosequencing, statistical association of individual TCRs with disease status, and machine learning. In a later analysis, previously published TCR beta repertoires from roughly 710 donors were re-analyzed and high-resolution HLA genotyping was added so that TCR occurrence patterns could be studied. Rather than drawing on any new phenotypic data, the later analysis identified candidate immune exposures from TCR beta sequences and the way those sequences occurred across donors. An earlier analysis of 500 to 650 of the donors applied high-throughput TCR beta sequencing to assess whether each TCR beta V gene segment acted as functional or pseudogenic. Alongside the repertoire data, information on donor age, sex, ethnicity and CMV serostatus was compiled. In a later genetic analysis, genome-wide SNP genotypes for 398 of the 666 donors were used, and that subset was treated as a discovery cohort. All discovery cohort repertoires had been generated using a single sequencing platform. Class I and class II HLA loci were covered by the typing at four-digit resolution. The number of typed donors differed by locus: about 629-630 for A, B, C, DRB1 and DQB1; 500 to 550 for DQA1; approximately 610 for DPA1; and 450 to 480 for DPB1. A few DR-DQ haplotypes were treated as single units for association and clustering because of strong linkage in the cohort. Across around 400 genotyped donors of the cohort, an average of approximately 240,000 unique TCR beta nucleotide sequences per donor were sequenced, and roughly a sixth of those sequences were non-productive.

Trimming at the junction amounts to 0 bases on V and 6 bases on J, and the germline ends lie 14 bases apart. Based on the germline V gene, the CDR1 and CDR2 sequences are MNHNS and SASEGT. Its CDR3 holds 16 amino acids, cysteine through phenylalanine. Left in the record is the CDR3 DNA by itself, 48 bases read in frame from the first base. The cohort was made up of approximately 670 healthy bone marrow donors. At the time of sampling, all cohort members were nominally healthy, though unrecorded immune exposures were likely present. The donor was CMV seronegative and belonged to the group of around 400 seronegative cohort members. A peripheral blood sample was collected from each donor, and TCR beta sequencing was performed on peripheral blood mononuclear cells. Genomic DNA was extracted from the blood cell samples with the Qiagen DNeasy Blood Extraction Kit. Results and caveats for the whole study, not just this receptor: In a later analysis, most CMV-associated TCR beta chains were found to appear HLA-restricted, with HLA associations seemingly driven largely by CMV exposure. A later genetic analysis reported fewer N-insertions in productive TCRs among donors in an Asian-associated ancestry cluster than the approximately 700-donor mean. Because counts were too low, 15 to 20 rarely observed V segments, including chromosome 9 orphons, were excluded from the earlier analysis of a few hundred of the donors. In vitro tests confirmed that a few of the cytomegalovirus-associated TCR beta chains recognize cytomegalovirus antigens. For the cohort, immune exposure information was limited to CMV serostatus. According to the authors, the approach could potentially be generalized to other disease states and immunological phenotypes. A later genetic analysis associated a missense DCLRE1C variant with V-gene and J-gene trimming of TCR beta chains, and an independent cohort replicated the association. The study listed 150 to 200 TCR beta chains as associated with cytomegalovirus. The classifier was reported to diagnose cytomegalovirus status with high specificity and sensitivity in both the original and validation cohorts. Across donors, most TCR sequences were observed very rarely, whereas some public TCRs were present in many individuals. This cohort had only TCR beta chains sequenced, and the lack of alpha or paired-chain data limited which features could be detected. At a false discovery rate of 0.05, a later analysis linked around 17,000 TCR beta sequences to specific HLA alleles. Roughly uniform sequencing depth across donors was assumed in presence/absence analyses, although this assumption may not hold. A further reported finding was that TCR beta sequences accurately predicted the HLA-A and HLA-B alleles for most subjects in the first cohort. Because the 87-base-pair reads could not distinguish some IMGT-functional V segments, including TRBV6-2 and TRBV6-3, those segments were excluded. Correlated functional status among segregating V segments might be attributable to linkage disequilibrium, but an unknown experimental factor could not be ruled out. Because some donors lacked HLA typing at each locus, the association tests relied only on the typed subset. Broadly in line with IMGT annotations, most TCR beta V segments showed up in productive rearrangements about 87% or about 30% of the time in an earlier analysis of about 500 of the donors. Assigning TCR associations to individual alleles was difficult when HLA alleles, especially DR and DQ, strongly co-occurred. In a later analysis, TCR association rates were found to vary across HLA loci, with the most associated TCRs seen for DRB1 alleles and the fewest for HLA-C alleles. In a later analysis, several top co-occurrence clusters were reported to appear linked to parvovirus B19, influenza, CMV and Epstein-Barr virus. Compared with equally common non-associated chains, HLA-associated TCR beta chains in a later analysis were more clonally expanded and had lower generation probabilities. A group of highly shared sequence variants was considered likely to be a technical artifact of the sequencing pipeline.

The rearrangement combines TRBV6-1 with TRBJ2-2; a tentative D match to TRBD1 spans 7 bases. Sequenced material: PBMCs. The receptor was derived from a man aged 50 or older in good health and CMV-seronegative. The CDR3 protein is CASSEAEAGGSGELFF. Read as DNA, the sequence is TGTGCCAGCAGTGAAGCGGAGGCAGGGGGGTCCGGGGAGCTGTTTTTT.